One sample yielded the 2 T cell receptor beta chains listed below, sequenced in a study of T cells after yellow fever vaccination. TCRdb processed the 5' RACE reads anew with MiXCR; each CDR3 protein has one entry. Of 340,000 or so distinct CDR3 sequences listed, 12% were seen once; the top ten hold around 3%. Material: CD4+ T cells sorted from PBMCs, obtained 15 days after the yellow fever booster vaccination. These receptors were taken from a man aged 18 to 30 who received the YFV17D yellow fever vaccine.

DNA of the CDR3: TGCAGTGCCTTAACAGGGAGGGGGTACACTGAAGCTTTCTTT. Protein product: CSALTGRGYTEAFF. The chain combines TRBV20-1 with TRBJ1-1; a possible D gene is TRBD1 (6 bases). In germline, CDR1 is DFQATT, CDR2 SNEGSKA (reference sequence). This CDR3 has 14 residues. V lost 6 bases, J lost 3 bases, and 17 bases lay in between.

This clonotype showed up many times. The chain uses TRBV4-3 and TRBJ1-2; 11 nucleotides line up with TRBD1. The CDR3 is made up of 17 amino acids. Germline lookup yields CDR1 LGHNA and CDR2 YSLEER. Germline trimming cut 2 bases from V and 5 bases from J; bases unmatched to any gene: 10. As DNA, the CDR3 is TGCGCCAGCAGCCAACTCCTGGACAGGGGGCAAGAGTATGGCTACACCTTC. This codes for CASSQLLDRGQEYGYTF.